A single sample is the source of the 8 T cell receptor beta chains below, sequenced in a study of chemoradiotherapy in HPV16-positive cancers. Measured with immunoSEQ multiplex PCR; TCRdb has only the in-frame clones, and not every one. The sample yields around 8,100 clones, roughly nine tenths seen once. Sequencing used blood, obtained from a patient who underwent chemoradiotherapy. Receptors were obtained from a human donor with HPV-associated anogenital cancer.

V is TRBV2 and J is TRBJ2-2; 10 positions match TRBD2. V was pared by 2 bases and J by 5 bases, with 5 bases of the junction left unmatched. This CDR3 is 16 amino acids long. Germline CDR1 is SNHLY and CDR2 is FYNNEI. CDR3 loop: CASSERSGGATGELFF. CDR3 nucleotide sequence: TGTGCCAGCAGTGAAAGAAGCGGGGGGGCGACCGGGGAGCTGTTTTTT.

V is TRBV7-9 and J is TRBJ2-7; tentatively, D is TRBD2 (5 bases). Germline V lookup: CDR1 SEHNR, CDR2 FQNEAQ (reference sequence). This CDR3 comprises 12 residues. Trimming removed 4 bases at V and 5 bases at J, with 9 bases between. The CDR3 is CASSYLANEQYV. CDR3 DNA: TGTGCCAGCAGCTACCTAGCTAACGAGCAGTACGTC.

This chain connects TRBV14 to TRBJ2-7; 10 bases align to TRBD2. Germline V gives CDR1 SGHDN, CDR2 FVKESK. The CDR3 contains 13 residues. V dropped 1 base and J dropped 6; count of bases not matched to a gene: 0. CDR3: CASSQVAGGEQYV. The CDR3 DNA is TGTGCCAGCAGCCAAGTAGCGGGGGGCGAGCAGTACGTC.

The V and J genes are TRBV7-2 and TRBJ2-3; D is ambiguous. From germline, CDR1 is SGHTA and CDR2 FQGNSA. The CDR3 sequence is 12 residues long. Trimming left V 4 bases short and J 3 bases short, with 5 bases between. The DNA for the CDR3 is TGTGCCAGCAGCTATGAAACAGATACGCAGTATTTT. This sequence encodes CASSYETDTQYF.

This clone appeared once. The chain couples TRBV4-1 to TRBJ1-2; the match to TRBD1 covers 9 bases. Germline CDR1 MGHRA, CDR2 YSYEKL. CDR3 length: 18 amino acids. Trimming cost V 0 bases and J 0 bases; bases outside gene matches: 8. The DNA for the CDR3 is TGCGCCAGCAGCCAAGATAAACAGGGGGCGCGGGCTAACTATGGCTACACCTTC. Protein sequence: CASSQDKQGARANYGYTF.

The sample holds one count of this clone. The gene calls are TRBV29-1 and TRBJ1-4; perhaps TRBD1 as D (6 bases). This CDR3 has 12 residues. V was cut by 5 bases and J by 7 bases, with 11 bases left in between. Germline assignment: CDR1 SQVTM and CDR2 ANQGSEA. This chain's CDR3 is CSVSPDSEKLFF. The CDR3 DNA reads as TGCAGCGTTTCGCCGGACAGTGAAAAACTGTTTTTT.

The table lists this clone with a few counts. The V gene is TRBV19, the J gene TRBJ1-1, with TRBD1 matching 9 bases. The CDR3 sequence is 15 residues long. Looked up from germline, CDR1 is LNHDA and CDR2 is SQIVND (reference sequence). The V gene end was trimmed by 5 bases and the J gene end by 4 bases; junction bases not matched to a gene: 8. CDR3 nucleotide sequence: TGTGCCAGTAGTCGGACAGGGGTTTGGGGCACTGAAGCTTTCTTT. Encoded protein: CASSRTGVWGTEAFF.

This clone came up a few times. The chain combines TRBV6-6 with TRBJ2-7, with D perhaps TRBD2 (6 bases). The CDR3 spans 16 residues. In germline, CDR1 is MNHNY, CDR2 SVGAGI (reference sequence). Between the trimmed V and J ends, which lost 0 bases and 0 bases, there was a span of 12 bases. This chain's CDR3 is CASSYSGGTSSYEQYV. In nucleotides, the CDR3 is TGTGCCAGCAGTTACTCGGGGGGTACTAGCTCCTACGAGCAGTACGTC.